The entry that follows covers one T cell receptor (beta chain) sequence. The antigen is not known. Among the roughly 120 subjects of the validation cohort, separate from the roughly 700-subject first cohort, were the donors. This sample is part of a study of cytomegalovirus exposure and HLA in healthy donors. Across the whole study: The same platform was used for the 90 to 150 validation repertoires as for the 650 to 700 first-cohort repertoires, as reported in a later analysis. Study-wide findings and caveats: Cytomegalovirus association was assigned to approximately 160 TCR beta chains.

TCRdb keeps only in-frame clones here, not all; method: immunoSEQ multiplex PCR. The sample consists of over 150,000 clones, around 90% of them appearing once. Germline V gives CDR1 MNHEY, CDR2 SMNVEV (reference sequence). V lost 5 bases, J lost 8 bases, and 21 bases stayed unmatched. This CDR3 spans 19 amino acids. What was sequenced was PBMCs. The chain links TRBV27 to TRBJ2-1, with 10 bases identical to TRBD1. The source is a woman younger than 30 in good health and CMV-seropositive. DNA for the CDR3: TGTGCCAGCAGTGGGGCGTCCGGGACAGGGGTTTTAGGCGATGATGAGCAGTTCTTC. This translates into CASSGASGTGVLGDDEQFF.